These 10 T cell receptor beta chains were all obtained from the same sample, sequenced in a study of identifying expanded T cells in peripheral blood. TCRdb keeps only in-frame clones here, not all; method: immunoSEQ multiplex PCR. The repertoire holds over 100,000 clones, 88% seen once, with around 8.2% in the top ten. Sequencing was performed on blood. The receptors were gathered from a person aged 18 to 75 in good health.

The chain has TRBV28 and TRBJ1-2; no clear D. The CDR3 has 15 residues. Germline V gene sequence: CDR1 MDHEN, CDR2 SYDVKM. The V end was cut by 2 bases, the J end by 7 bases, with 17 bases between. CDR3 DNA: TGTGCCAGCAGTTTAGGGCAGCTTTTTGGGGTTGGCTACACCTTC. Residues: CASSLGQLFGVGYTF.

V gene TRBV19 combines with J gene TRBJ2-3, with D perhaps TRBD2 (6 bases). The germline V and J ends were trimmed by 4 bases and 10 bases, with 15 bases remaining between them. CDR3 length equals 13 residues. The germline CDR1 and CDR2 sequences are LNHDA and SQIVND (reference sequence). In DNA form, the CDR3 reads TGTGCCAGTAGTACCGGGAGAGGGGTCGCGCAGTATTTT. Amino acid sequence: CASSTGRGVAQYF.

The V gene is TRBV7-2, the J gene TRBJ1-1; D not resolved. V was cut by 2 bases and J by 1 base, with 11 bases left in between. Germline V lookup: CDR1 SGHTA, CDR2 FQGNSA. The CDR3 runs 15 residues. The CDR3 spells CASSLMVLGNTEAFF. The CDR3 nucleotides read TGTGCCAGCAGCTTAATGGTTCTCGGGAACACTGAAGCTTTCTTT.

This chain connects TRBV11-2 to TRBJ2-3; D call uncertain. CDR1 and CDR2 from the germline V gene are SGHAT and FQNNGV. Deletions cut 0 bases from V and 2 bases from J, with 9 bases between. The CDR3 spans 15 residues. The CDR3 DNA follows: TGTGCCAGCAGCTTAGATTGGGTTAACACAGATACGCAGTATTTT. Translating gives CASSLDWVNTDTQYF.

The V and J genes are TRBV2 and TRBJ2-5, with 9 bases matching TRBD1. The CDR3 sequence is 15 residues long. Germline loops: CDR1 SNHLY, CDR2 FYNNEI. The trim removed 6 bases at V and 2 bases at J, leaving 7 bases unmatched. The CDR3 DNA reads TGTGCCAGCAGGGCACAGGGGGCTCAACAAGAGACCCAGTACTTC. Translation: CASRAQGAQQETQYF.

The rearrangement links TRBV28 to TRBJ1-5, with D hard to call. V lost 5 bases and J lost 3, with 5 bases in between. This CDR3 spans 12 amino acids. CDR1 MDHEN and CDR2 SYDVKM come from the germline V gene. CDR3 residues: CASSETNQPQHF. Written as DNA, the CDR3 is TGTGCCAGCAGTGAGACCAATCAGCCCCAGCATTTT.

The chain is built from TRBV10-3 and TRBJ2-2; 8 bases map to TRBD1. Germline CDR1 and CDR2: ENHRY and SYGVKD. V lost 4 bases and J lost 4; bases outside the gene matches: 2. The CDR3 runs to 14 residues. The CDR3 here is CAISADRATGELFF. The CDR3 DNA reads TGTGCCATCAGTGCGGACAGGGCCACCGGGGAGCTGTTTTTT.

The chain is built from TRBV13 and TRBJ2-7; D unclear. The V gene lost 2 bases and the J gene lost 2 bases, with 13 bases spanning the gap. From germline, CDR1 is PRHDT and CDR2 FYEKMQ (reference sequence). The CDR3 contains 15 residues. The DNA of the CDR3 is TGTGCCAGCAGCTTAAGGAATCGGCTCGCCTACGAGCAGTACTTC. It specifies CASSLRNRLAYEQYF.

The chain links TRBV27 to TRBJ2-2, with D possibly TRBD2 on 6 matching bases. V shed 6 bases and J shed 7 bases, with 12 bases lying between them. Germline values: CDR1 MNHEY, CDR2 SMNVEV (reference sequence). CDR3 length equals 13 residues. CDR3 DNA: TGTGCCAGCAGCCCCATCGGGGGCGGGGAGCTGTTTTTT. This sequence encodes CASSPIGGGELFF.

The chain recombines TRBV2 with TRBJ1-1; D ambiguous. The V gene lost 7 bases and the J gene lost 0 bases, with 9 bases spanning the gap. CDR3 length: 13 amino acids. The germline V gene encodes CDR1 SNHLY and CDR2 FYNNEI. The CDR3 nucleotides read TGTGCCAGCATATGGAATCTGAACACTGAAGCTTTCTTT. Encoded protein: CASIWNLNTEAFF.